A single sample gave rise to the 15 T cell receptor beta chains below, sequenced in a study of beta chain features in type 1 diabetes. Findings of the study overall: Type 1 diabetes patients had TCRB CDR3s that were shorter (moderately but significantly so) in all four CD4+ subsets.

The investigators reverse transcribed all of the isolated RNA, so they sequenced expressed TCRB transcripts. Repertoires were generated with immunoSEQ multiplex PCR, while TCRdb's copy carries only in-frame clones and drops some. The sample has 150,000 or so clones; roughly 60% are singletons. The antigens of these receptors remain unknown. Source material: naive CD4+ T cells from blood. The receptors were gathered from a young man with type 1 diabetes.

The chain recombines TRBV2 with TRBJ2-7, with D hard to call. Trimming pared 6 bases from V and 6 bases from J, leaving 6 bases between. Per the germline V gene, CDR1 is SNHLY and CDR2 is FYNNEI. CDR3 length equals 10 residues. This chain's CDR3 is CASRSSEQYF. The DNA for the CDR3 is TGTGCCAGCAGGAGTTCCGAGCAGTACTTC.

The J gene is TRBJ1-5, the V gene TRBV7-2; no clear D. The germline V gene has CDR1 SGHTA and CDR2 FQGNSA. With 6 bases removed from V and 1 base from J, the gap between germline ends came to 13 bases. This CDR3 has 15 residues. CDR3 in amino acids: CASRPSGWSNQPQHF. The DNA for the CDR3 is TGTGCCAGCAGACCATCGGGGTGGAGCAATCAGCCCCAGCATTTT.

The chain joins TRBV29-1 to TRBJ1-2; unclear D gene. Per the germline V gene, CDR1 is SQVTM and CDR2 is ANQGSEA. The V gene lost 2 bases and the J gene lost 4 bases, with 5 bases spanning the gap. The CDR3 contains 11 residues. The CDR3, as DNA: TGCAGCGTTGAACAATTCTATGGCTACACCTTC. Its protein product is CSVEQFYGYTF. The full variable domain, rest sourced from reference TRBV29-1 and TRBJ1-2, is SAVISQKPSRDICQRGTSLTIQCQVDSQVTMMFWYRQQPGQSLTLIATANQGSEATYESGFVIDKFPISRPNLTFSTLTVSNMSPEDSSIYLCSVEQFYGYTFGSGTRLTVV.

There are a few counts of this clone. J is TRBJ2-1 and V is TRBV2; a weak D match, TRBD1 (5 bases). This CDR3 is built from 13 residues. The germline V and J ends were trimmed by 7 bases and 5 bases, with 12 bases remaining between them. The germline V gene has CDR1 SNHLY and CDR2 FYNNEI. The DNA for the CDR3 is TGTGCCAGCACCTGGGCAGGGAACAATGAGCAGTTCTTC. Translation: CASTWAGNNEQFF.

This chain links TRBV7-9 with TRBJ1-4; 7 bases map to TRBD1. V was clipped by 5 bases and J by 10 bases; unmatched bases: 13. Germline assignment: CDR1 SEHNR and CDR2 FQNEAQ (reference sequence). There are 15 residues in the CDR3. CDR3 amino acids: CASSGRDSDIGKLFF. CDR3 sequence (DNA): TGTGCCAGCAGCGGGAGGGACAGCGACATCGGAAAACTGTTTTTT.

The chain has TRBV9 and TRBJ2-1; maybe TRBD2 (6 bases). Germline V gives CDR1 SGDLS, CDR2 YYNGEE. The CDR3 sequence is 17 residues long. Trimming took 3 bases from V and 8 from J, leaving 24 bases between them. The CDR3 DNA is TGTGCCAGCAGCGCAGAGACCGGGACTCCCGCGTGGGATGAGCAGTTCTTC. This gives the protein CASSAETGTPAWDEQFF.

This chain joins TRBV29-1 and TRBJ2-1; 7 bases are a match to TRBD1. V dropped 7 bases and J dropped 8; count of bases not matched to a gene: 11. Germline values: CDR1 SQVTM, CDR2 ANQGSEA. The CDR3 covers 13 residues. The CDR3 DNA sequence: TGCAGCGCCTCCCGGGACAGATGGGATGAGCAGTTCTTC. Residues: CSASRDRWDEQFF.

This chain uses TRBV5-1 with TRBJ2-1; the D is unclear. CDR1 SGHRS and CDR2 YFSETQ come from the germline V gene. The ends were cut back, 1 base at V and 3 bases at J, with 5 bases in the middle. The CDR3 spans 13 residues. The CDR3 nucleotides are TGCGCCAGCAGCTTGCAGGTCTACAATGAGCAGTTCTTC. It codes for CASSLQVYNEQFF.

The chain is built from TRBV25-1 and TRBJ2-4, with D perhaps matching TRBD1 (6 bases). The germline gives CDR1 MGHDK, CDR2 SYGVNS. CDR3 length equals 14 residues. V lost 4 bases, J lost 8 bases, and 15 bases lay in between. The CDR3 DNA reads TGTGCCAGCAGTGCCCAGGGGCATGAAGACATTCAGTACTTC. This translates into CASSAQGHEDIQYF.

CDR3 loop: CASSVEWRGGTDTQYF. The DNA of the CDR3 is TGTGCCAGCAGCGTAGAATGGCGTGGGGGCACAGATACGCAGTATTTT. The chain employs TRBV9 and TRBJ2-3, with D unclear. This CDR3 comprises 16 residues. Trimming took 0 bases from V and 1 from J, leaving 12 bases between them. The germline gives CDR1 SGDLS, CDR2 YYNGEE.

The V and J genes are TRBV9 and TRBJ1-2; D gene unclear. V gave up 2 bases and J gave up 8 bases, with 10 bases separating them. Germline loops: CDR1 SGDLS, CDR2 YYNGEE. The CDR3 loop spans 12 amino acids. CDR3 region: CASSVFQKGYTF. In DNA form, the CDR3 reads TGTGCCAGCAGCGTCTTTCAGAAAGGCTACACCTTC.

This chain connects TRBV7-9 to TRBJ2-3; 8 bases are shared with TRBD1. The V gene end was trimmed by 4 bases and the J gene end by 4 bases; junction bases not matched to a gene: 4. The germline CDR1 and CDR2 sequences are SEHNR and FQNEAQ (reference sequence). The CDR3 extends over 14 amino acids. CDR3 residues: CASSSGQGADTQYF. The CDR3 coding sequence is TGTGCCAGCAGCTCAGGACAGGGCGCAGATACGCAGTATTTT.

This clone was seen more than once but under ten times. The V gene is TRBV25-1, the J gene TRBJ1-5, with D unclear. CDR3 length: 13 residues. V was clipped by 4 bases and J by 5 bases, with 9 bases between them. CDR1 is MGHDK and CDR2 is SYGVNS in the germline V gene. This chain's CDR3 is CASSGFQDQPQHF. CDR3 nucleotides: TGTGCCAGCAGTGGATTCCAGGATCAGCCCCAGCATTTT. The variable domain in full, with the rest retrieved from reference TRBV25-1 and TRBJ1-5, is EADIYQTPRYLVIGTGKKITLECSQTMGHDKMYWYQQDPGMELHLIHYSYGVNSTEKGDLSSESTVSRIRTEHFPLTLESARPSHTSQYLCASSGFQDQPQHFGDGTRLSIL.

The rearrangement joins TRBV30 to TRBJ2-3; TRBD2 aligns across 9 bases. The V segment lost 6 bases and the J segment 1 base; nucleotides outside the gene matches: 2. CDR3 length: 13 residues. From germline, CDR1 is GTSNPN and CDR2 SVGIG (reference sequence). The CDR3 protein is CACSGGGTDTQYF. The DNA of the CDR3 is TGTGCCTGTAGCGGGGGCGGCACAGATACGCAGTATTTT.

This clone was seen a few times. CDR3 amino acids: CAWSVLEGDTQYF. The CDR3 DNA reads as TGTGCCTGGAGTGTACTTGAGGGAGATACGCAGTATTTT. The gene calls are TRBV30 and TRBJ2-3; TRBD2 might be the D (5 bases). The V end lost 0 bases, the J end lost 5 bases, and 9 bases lay between the germline ends. Germline V CDR1 and CDR2: GTSNPN, SVGIG (reference sequence). The CDR3 extends over 13 amino acids.